This T cell receptor beta chain was recovered during a study of cytomegalovirus exposure and HLA in healthy donors. The study ran its PCR with 60 Vbeta and 13 Jbeta primers. Generated by immunoSEQ multiplex PCR, the TCRdb table keeps only in-frame clones and is missing some. The repertoire has 150,000 or so clones, 76% of them found once; the top ten carry about 3%. Sequencing was carried out using PBMCs. This clonotype was obtained from a male donor in good health and CMV-seronegative.

The CDR3 region is CASSFGAYGPNEQFF. For the CDR3, the DNA is TGTGCCAGCAGCTTTGGGGCCTACGGCCCGAATGAGCAGTTCTTC. The V call is TRBV7-2, the J call TRBJ2-1; the D gene is possibly TRBD1 (5 bases). The germline V and J ends were trimmed by 3 bases and 7 bases, with 16 bases remaining between them. In germline, CDR1 is SGHTA, CDR2 FQGNSA. This CDR3 contains 15 residues.